The 6 T cell receptor beta chains in this list originate from one sample, sequenced in a study of blood T cell repertoires in COVID-19. Profiling relied on immunoSEQ multiplex PCR, and the TCRdb table lists in-frame clones only, not all of them. Here the sample spans around 150,000 clones, approximately 80% being singletons. Sequenced sample: peripheral blood. These receptors all stem from a human donor in a cohort sampled during active COVID-19.

The chain is built from TRBV30 and TRBJ1-4; no clear D gene. The V end was cut by 1 base, the J end by 8 bases, with 14 bases between. Germline CDR1 is GTSNPN and CDR2 is SVGIG (reference sequence). The CDR3 runs to 14 residues. CDR3 in amino acids: CAWSGIQSGEKLFF. The CDR3 DNA is TGTGCCTGGAGTGGAATTCAATCGGGGGAAAAACTGTTTTTT.

This clone was detected once. The V and J genes are TRBV5-5 and TRBJ1-6; D perhaps matches TRBD1 (6 bases). CDR3 length: 14 residues. Looked up from germline, CDR1 is SGHKS and CDR2 is YYEKEE (reference sequence). The germline V and J ends were trimmed by 2 bases and 5 bases, with 8 bases remaining between them. Here the CDR3 DNA reads TGTGCCAGCAGCTTTCGGACAGATAATTCACCCCTCCACTTT. Translation: CASSFRTDNSPLHF.

The chain recombines TRBV15 with TRBJ1-5, with 10 bases matching TRBD1. The CDR3 runs 17 residues. V shed 3 bases, J shed 6 bases, and the junction held 11 bases outside the gene matches. Germline V gene sequence: CDR1 LNHNV, CDR2 YYDKDF (reference sequence). CDR3: CATSRRGGGTGAQPQHF. In nucleotides, the CDR3 is TGTGCCACCAGCAGGAGGGGTGGAGGGACAGGGGCTCAGCCCCAGCATTTT.

The chain combines TRBV4-3 with TRBJ2-2; D may be TRBD2 (6 bases). CDR1 is LGHNA and CDR2 is YSLEER in the germline V gene. The CDR3 is 15 residues long. The ends were cut back, 1 base at V and 7 bases at J, with 13 bases in the middle. The CDR3: CASSQGRGALGELFF. CDR3 bases: TGCGCCAGCAGCCAAGGGAGGGGAGCGCTCGGGGAGCTGTTTTTT.

The V call is TRBV7-2, the J call TRBJ2-7; D is unclear. Germline V CDR1 and CDR2: SGHTA, FQGNSA. The V end lost 5 bases, the J end lost 0 bases, and 14 bases lay between the germline ends. The CDR3 loop spans 15 amino acids. Here the CDR3 reads CASSPFSSLSYEQYF. CDR3 DNA sequence: TGTGCCAGCAGCCCCTTTTCGTCCCTCTCCTACGAGCAGTACTTC. The whole variable domain, filled in from reference TRBV7-2 and TRBJ2-7, reads GAGVSQSPSNKVTEKGKDVELRCDPISGHTALYWYRQSLGQGLEFLIYFQGNSAPDKSGLPSDRFSAERTGGSVSTLTIQRTQQEDSAVYLCASSPFSSLSYEQYFGPGTRLTVT.

The chain joins TRBV2 to TRBJ2-7, with D unclear. Germline CDR1 reads SNHLY; CDR2 reads FYNNEI. V lost 7 bases, J lost 7 bases, and 11 bases lay in between. This CDR3 is built from 11 residues. Here the CDR3 reads CASKEEVEQYF. In DNA, the CDR3 is TGTGCCAGCAAAGAAGAGGTGGAGCAGTACTTC.